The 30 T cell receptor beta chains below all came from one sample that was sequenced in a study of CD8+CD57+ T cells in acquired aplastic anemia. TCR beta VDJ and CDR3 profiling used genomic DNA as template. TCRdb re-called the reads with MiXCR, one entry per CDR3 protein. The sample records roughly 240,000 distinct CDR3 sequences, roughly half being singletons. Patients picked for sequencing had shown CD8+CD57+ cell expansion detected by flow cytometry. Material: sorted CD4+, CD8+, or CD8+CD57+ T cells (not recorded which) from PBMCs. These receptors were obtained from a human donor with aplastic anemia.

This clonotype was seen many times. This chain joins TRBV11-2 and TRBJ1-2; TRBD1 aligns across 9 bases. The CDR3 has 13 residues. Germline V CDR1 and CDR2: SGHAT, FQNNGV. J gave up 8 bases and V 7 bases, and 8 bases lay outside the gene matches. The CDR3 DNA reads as TGTGCCAGCACCCACGGGGACAGGGAGGGCTACACCTTC. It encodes CASTHGDREGYTF.

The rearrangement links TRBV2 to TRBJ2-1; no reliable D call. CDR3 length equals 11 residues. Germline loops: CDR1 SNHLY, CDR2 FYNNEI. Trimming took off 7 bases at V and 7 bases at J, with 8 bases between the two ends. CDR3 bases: TGTGCCAGCATGTTCAGGAATGAGCAGTTCTTC. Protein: CASMFRNEQFF.

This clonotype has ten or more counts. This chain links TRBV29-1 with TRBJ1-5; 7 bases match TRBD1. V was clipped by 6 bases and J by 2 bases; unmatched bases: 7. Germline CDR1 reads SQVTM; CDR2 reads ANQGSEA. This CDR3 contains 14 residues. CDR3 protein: CSVGTGERNQPQHF. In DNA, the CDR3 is TGCAGCGTGGGAACAGGGGAGCGCAATCAGCCCCAGCATTTT.

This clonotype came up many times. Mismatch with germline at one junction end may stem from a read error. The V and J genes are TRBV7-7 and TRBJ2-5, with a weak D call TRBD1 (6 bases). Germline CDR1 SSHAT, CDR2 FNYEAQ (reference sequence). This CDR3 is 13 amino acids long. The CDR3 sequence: CASSLDREETQYF. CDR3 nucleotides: TGCGCCAGCAGCTTGGACAGAGAAGAGACCCAGTACTTC.

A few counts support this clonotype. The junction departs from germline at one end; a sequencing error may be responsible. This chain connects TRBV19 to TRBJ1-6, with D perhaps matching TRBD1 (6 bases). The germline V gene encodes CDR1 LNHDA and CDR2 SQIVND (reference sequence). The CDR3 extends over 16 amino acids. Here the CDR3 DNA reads TGTGCCAGTAGTGTACGGGGGGCGTCATATAATTCACCCCTCTACTTT. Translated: CASSVRGASYNSPLYF.

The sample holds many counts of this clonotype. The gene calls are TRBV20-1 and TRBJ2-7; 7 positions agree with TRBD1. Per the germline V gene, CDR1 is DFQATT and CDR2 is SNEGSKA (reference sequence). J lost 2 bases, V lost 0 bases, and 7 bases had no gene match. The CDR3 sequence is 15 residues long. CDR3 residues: CSARDLTGTAYEQYF. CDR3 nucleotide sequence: TGCAGTGCTAGAGACCTGACCGGGACAGCCTACGAGCAGTACTTC.

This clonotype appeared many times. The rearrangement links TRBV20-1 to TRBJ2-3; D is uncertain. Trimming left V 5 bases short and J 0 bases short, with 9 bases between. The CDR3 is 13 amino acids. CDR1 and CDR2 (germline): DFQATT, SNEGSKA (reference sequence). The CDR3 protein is CSALELSTDTQYF. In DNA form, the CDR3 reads TGCAGTGCTCTGGAACTAAGCACAGATACGCAGTATTTT.

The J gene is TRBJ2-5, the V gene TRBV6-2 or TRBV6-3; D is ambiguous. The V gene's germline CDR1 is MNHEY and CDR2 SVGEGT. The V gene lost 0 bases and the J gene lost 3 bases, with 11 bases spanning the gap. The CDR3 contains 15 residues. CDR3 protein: CASSYSGNTEETQYF. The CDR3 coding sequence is TGTGCCAGCAGTTACTCTGGGAACACTGAAGAGACCCAGTACTTC.

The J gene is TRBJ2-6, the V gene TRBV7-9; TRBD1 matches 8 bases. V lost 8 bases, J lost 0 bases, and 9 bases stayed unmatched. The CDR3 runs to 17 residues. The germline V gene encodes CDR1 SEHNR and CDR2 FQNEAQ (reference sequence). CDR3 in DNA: TGTGCCAGCGAGGACGACAGGGGCAGCTCTGGGGCCAACGTCCTGACTTTC. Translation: CASEDDRGSSGANVLTF.

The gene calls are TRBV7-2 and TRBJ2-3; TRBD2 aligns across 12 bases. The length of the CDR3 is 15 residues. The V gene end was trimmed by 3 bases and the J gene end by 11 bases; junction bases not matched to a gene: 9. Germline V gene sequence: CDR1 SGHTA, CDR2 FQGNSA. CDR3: CASSLGTSGSGEQYF. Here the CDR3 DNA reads TGTGCCAGCAGCTTGGGGACTAGCGGGTCGGGAGAGCAGTATTTT.

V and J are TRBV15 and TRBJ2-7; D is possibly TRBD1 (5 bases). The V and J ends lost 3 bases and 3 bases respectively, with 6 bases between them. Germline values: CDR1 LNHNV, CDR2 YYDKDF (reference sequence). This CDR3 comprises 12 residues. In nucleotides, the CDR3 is TGTGCCACCAGCAGGGACAACTACGAGCAGTACTTC. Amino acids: CATSRDNYEQYF.

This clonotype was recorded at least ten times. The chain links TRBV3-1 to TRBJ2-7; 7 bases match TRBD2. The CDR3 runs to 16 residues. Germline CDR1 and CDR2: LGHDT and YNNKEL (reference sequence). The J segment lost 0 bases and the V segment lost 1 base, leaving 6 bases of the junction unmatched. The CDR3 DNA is TGTGCCAGCAGCCAAGGGGGCGGGAGTCGCTCCTACGAGCAGTACTTC. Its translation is CASSQGGGSRSYEQYF.

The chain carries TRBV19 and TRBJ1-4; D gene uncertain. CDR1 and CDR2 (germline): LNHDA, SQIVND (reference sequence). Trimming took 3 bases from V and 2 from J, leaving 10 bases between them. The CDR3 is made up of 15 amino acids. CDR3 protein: CASSMNRVTNEKLFF. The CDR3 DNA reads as TGTGCCAGTAGTATGAACCGAGTCACTAATGAAAAACTGTTTTTT.

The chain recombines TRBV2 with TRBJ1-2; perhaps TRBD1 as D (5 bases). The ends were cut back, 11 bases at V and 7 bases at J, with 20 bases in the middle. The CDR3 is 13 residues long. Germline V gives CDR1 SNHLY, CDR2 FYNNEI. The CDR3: CAVPRKGLGGYTF. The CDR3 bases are TGTGCCGTACCCAGGAAGGGGCTAGGTGGCTACACCTTC. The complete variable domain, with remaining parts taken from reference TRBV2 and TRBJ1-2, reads EPEVTQTPSHQVTQMGQEVILRCVPISNHLYFYWYRQILGQKVEFLVSFYNNEISEKSEIFDDQFSVERPDGSNFTLKIRSTKLEDSAMYFCAVPRKGLGGYTFGSGTRLTVV.

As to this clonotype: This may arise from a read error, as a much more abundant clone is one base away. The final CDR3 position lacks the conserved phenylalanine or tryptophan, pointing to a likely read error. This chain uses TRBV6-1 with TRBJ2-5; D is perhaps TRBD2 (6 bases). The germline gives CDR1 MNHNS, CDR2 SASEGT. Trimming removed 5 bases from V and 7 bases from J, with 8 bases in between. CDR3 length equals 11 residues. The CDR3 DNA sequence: TGTGCCAGCAGTTGGCGGGGGACCCAGTACTGC. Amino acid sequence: CASSWRGTQYC.

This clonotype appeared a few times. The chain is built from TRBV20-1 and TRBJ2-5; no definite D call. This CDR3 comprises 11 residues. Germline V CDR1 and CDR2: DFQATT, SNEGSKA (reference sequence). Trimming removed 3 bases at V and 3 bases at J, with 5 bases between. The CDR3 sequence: CSASGKETQYF. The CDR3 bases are TGCAGTGCTAGCGGAAAAGAGACCCAGTACTTC.

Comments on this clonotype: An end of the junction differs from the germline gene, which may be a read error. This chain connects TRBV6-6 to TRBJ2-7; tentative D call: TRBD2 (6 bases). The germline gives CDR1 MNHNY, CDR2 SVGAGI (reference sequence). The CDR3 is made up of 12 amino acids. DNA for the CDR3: TGTGCCGGAGGGACTTCTTCCTACGGGCAGTACTTC. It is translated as CAGGTSSYGQYF.

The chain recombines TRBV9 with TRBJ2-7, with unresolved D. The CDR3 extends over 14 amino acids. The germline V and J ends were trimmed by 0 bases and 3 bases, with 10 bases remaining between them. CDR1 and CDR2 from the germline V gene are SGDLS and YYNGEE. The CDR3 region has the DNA TGTGCCAGCAGCGTAGAGGTCGGTAACTACGAGCAGTACTTC. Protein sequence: CASSVEVGNYEQYF.

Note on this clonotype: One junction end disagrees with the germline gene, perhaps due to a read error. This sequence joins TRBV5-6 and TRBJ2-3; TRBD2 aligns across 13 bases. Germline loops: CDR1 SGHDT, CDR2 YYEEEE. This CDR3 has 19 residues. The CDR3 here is CASSLLHGLAGVNTGTQYF. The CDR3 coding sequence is TGTGCCAGCAGCTTGCTCCACGGACTAGCGGGGGTTAACACAGGTACGCAGTATTTT.

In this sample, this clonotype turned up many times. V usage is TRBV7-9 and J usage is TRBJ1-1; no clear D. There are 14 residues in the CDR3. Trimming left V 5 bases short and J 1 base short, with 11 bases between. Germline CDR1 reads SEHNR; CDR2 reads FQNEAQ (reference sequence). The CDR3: CASSPRKPNTEAFF. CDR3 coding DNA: TGTGCCAGCAGCCCCCGGAAACCGAACACTGAAGCTTTCTTT.

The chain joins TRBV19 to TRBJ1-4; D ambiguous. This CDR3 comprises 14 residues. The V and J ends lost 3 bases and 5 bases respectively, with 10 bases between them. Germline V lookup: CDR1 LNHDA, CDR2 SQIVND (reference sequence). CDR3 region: CASSIHGVNEKLFF. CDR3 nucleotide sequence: TGTGCCAGTAGTATCCATGGGGTGAATGAAAAACTGTTTTTT.

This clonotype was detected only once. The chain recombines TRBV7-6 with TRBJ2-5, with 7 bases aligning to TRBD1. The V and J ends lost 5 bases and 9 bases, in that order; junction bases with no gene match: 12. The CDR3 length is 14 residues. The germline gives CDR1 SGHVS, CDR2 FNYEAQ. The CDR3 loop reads CASSAKGAEQPQYF. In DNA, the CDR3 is TGTGCCAGCAGCGCTAAGGGGGCCGAGCAGCCCCAGTACTTC.

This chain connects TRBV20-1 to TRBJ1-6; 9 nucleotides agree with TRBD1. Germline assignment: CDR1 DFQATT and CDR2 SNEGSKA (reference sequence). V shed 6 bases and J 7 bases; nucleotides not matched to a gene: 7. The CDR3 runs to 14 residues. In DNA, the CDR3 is TGCAGTGCCAATGGACAGGGGAGGAATTCACCCCTCCACTTT. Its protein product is CSANGQGRNSPLHF.

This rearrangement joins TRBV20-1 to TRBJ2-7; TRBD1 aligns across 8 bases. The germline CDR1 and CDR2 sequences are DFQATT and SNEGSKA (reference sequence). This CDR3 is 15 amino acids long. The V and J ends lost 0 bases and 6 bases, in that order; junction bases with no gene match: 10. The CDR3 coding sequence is TGCAGTGCTAGAGATAGGCGACAGGGGAGGTTCGAGCAGTACTTC. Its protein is CSARDRRQGRFEQYF.

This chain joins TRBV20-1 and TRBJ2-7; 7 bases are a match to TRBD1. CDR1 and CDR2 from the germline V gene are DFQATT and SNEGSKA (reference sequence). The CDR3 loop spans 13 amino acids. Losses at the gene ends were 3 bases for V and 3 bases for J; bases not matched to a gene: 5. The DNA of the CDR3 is TGCAGTGCTAGGGGGACAGCTGACTACGAGCAGTACTTC. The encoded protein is CSARGTADYEQYF.

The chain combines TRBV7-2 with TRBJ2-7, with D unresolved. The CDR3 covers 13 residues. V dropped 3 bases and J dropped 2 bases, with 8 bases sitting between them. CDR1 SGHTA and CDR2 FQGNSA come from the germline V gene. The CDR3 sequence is CASSFLTTYEQYF. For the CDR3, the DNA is TGTGCCAGCAGCTTTCTTACAACCTACGAGCAGTACTTC.

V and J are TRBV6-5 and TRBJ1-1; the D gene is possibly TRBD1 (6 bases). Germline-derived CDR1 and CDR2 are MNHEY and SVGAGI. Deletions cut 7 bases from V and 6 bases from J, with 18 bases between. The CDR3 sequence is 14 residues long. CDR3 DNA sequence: TGTGCCAGCATCAAGGGGGGTGGGAGTGCTGAAGCTTTCTTT. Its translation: CASIKGGGSAEAFF.

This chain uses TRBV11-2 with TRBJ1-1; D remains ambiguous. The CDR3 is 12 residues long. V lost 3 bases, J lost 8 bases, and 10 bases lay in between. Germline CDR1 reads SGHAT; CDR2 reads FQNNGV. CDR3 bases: TGTGCCAGCAGCTTCAAGGTTGGCGAAGCTTTCTTT. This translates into CASSFKVGEAFF. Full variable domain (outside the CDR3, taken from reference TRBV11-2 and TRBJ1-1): EAGVAQSPRYKIIEKRQSVAFWCNPISGHATLYWYQQILGQGPKLLIQFQNNGVVDDSQLPKDRFSAERLKGVDSTLKIQPAKLEDSAVYLCASSFKVGEAFFGQGTRLTVV.

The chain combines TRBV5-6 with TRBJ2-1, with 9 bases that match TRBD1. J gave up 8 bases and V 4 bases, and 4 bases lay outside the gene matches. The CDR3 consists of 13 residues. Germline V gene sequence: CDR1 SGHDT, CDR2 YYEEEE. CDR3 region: CASSRTGGDEQFF. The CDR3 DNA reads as TGTGCCAGCAGCCGTACAGGGGGCGATGAGCAGTTCTTC.

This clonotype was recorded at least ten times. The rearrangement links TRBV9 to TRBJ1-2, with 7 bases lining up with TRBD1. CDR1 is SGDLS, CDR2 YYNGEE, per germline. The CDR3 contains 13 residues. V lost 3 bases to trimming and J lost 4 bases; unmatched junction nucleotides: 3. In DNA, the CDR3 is TGTGCCAGCAGCGAGGGACAGTTCTATGGCTACACCTTC. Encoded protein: CASSEGQFYGYTF.